A single TCR beta chain is shown here with its context. Its antigen is unidentified. The germline V gene encodes CDR1 MNHEY and CDR2 SMNVEV (reference sequence). Trimming pared 3 bases from V and 5 bases from J, leaving 10 bases between. CDR3 length equals 13 residues. The sample is drawn from a study of CD8+ T cells in alopecia areata. Points from the study as a whole: Elevated clonality characterized lesional scalp relative to normal scalp, particularly in alopecia totalis/universalis. When scalp samples are sequenced, resident alphabeta T cells of normal skin are also captured.

Extracted from the samples, RNA was reverse transcribed into cDNA to serve as the sequencing template. The table came from immunoSEQ multiplex PCR; TCRdb's copy has only in-frame clones and leaves some out. The sample shows over 150,000 clones, 56% of them seen only once. The sequenced sample was CD8+ T cells sorted from blood. J is TRBJ1-1 and V is TRBV27; weak D call: TRBD1 (5 bases). The sequence derives from a human donor in good health. The CDR3 DNA reads TGTGCCAGCAGTTTGACAGCTATAACTGAAGCTTTCTTT. It is translated as CASSLTAITEAFF.